This T cell receptor (beta chain) was captured in a study of T cell repertoires in cytomegalovirus infection. Study-level background: CMV epitopes, recently identified HLA-C-restricted and well-studied HLA-B-restricted, were used.

TCRdb re-called the reads with MiXCR, one entry per CDR3 protein. The sample yields 800,000 to 950,000 distinct CDR3 sequences, around a third seen once. As for this clonotype: Antigen specificity is unknown.

Here the sequenced sample was cultured CD8+ T cells from PBMCs, taken from culture after CMV antigen stimulation. The clonotype originates from a human donor in good health (CMV status not recorded). Some clones in this sample may be carry-over from other donors' samples.

The chain's CDR3 is CASSLRISSYNEQFF. CDR3 DNA: TGTGCCAGCAGTTTGCGGATTAGCTCCTACAATGAGCAGTTCTTC. The chain recombines TRBV12-3 or TRBV12-4 with TRBJ2-1; D gene unclear. V gave up 3 bases and J gave up 0 bases, with 9 bases separating them. The CDR3 consists of 15 residues.